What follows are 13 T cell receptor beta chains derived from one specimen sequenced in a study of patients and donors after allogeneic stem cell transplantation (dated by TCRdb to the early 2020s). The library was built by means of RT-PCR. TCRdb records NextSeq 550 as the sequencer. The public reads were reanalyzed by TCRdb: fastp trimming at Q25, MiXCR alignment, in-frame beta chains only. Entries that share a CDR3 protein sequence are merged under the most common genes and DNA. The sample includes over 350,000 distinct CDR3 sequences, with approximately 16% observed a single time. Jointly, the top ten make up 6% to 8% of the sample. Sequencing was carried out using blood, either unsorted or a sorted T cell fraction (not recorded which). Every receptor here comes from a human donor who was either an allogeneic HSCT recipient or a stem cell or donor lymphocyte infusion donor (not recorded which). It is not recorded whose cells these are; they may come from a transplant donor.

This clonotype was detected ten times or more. The chain's CDR3 is CASSFQRNQPQHF. CDR3 coding DNA: TGTGCCAGCAGTTTCCAAAGAAATCAGCCCCAGCATTTT. This sequence joins TRBV27 and TRBJ1-5; no reliable D call. The CDR3 covers 13 residues. The germline V gene encodes CDR1 MNHEY and CDR2 SMNVEV (reference sequence). Trimming left V 3 bases short and J 4 bases short, with 7 bases between.

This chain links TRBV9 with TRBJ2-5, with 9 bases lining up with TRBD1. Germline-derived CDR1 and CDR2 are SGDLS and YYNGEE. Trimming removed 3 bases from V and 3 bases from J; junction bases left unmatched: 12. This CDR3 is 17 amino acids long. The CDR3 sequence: CASSATTTGGGKETQYF. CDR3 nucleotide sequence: TGTGCCAGCAGCGCTACCACAACAGGGGGCGGGAAAGAGACCCAGTACTTC.

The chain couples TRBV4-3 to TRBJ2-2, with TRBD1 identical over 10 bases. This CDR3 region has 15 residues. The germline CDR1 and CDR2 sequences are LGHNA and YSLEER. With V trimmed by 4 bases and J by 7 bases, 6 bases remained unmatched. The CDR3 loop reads CASSPTGGEGGELFF. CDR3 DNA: TGCGCCAGCAGCCCGACAGGGGGCGAAGGCGGGGAGCTGTTTTTT.

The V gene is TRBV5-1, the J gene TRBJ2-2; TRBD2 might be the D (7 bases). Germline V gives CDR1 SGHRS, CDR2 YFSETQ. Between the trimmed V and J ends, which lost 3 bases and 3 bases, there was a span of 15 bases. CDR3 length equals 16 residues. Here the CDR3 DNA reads TGCGCCAGCAGCTCACCCCGGGGGGCCGACACCGGGGAGCTGTTTTTT. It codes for CASSSPRGADTGELFF.

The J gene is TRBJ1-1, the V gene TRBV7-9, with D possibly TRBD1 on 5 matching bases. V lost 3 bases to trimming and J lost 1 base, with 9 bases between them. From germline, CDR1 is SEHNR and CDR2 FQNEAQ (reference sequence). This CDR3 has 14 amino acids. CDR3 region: CASSFWDSNTEAFF. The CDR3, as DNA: TGTGCCAGCAGCTTCTGGGACTCGAACACTGAAGCTTTCTTT.

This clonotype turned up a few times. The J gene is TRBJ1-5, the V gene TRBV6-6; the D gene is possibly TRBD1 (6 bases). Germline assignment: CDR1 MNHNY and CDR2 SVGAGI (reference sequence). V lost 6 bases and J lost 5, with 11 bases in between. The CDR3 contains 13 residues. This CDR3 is CASSLNRDQPQHF. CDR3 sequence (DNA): TGTGCCAGCAGCCTGAACAGGGATCAGCCCCAGCATTTT.

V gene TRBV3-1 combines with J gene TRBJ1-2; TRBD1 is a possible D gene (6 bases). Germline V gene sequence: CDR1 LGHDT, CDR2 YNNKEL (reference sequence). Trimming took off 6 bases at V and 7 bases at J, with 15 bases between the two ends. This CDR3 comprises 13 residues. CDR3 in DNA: TGTGCCAGCAGACTCGACAGGTTTGGTGGCTACACCTTC. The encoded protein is CASRLDRFGGYTF.

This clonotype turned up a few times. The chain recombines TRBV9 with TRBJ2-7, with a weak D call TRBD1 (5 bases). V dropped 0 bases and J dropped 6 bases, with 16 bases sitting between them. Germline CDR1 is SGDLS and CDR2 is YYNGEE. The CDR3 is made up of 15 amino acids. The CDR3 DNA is TGTGCCAGCAGCGTAGAGGTGTCCAGGGTCGGCGAGCAGTACTTC. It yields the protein CASSVEVSRVGEQYF.

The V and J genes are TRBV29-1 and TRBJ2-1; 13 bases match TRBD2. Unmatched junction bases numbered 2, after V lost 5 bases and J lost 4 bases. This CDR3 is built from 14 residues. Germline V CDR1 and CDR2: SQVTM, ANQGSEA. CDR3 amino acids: CSVQTSGGYNEQFF. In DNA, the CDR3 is TGCAGCGTTCAGACTAGCGGGGGGTACAATGAGCAGTTCTTC.

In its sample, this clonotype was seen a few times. The CDR3 reads CSARGDRGINSPLHF. The CDR3 DNA is TGCAGTGCTAGGGGGGACAGGGGAATTAATTCACCCCTCCACTTT. This chain links TRBV20-1 with TRBJ1-6, with 10 positions matching TRBD1. J gave up 6 bases and V 3 bases, and 5 bases lay outside the gene matches. Germline V gene lookup returns CDR1 DFQATT and CDR2 SNEGSKA (reference sequence). The CDR3 length is 15 residues.

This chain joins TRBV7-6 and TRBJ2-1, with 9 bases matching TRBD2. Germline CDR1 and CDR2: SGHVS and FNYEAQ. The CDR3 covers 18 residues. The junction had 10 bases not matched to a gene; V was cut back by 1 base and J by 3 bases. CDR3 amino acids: CASSLVRSGGPLYNEQFF. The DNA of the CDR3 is TGTGCCAGCAGCTTAGTTCGTAGCGGGGGACCGCTCTACAATGAGCAGTTCTTC.

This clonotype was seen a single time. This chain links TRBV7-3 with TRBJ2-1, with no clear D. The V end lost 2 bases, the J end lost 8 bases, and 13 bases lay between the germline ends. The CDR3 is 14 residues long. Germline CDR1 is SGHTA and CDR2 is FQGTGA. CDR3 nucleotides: TGTGCCAGCAGCTTACACCAGTCTTCATATGAGCAGTTCTTC. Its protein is CASSLHQSSYEQFF.

CDR3 DNA sequence: TGTGCCAGCAGCGCGGACCCCAGGGGCAGCTCTGGAAACACCATATATTTT. Residues: CASSADPRGSSGNTIYF. This chain uses TRBV9 with TRBJ1-3, with a possible D match to TRBD1 (6 bases). The CDR3 has 17 amino acids. V gave up 3 bases and J gave up 0 bases, with 16 bases separating them. Germline V gives CDR1 SGDLS, CDR2 YYNGEE.